This TCR beta chain was captured in a study of blood T cell repertoires in COVID-19. About the research overall: COVID-19 samples, acute and convalescent, were from the United States, Italy and Spain. PBMCs, B-cell-depleted T cells, or T cells were the source of the cDNA or gDNA that made up the material.

The V gene end was trimmed by 0 bases and the J gene end by 2 bases; junction bases not matched to a gene: 1. Germline V CDR1 and CDR2: SGHRS, YFSETQ. The CDR3 length is 14 residues. In the original processing: Nucleated cell counts were estimated from reference gene primer amplification. TCRdb's table, derived via immunoSEQ multiplex PCR, lists solely in-frame clones and lacks some. The V and J calls and the clone size are those of that table, but D and trimming were determined from the DNA. The sample holds 70,000 to 90,000 clones, around 89% seen once. Concerning this clone: In the same sample, other DNA sequences code for this CDR3.

Participants came from about two dozen US areas, aged roughly 18 to 100 years. The receptor comes from a woman in her fifties or sixties with acute COVID-19. This sequence joins TRBV5-1 and TRBJ1-2; 7 bases are a match to TRBD1. The sequenced material came from PBMCs or T cells enriched from blood (not recorded which). The CDR3 DNA is TGCGCCAGCAGCTTGGACAGGGGAAACTATGGCTACACCTTC. This codes for CASSLDRGNYGYTF.